The 21 T cell receptor beta chains listed next were all sequenced from one sample in a study of blood T cell repertoires in COVID-19. Libraries were prepared by immunoSEQ multiplex PCR; TCRdb keeps only in-frame clonotypes and omits some of them. The sample has hundreds of thousands of clones; 85% to 90% are singletons. Sequenced material: PBMCs or T cells enriched from blood (not recorded which). These receptor sequences come from a woman aged 45 to 65 who had recovered from COVID-19.

The J gene is TRBJ2-1, the V gene TRBV4-3; 13 bases match TRBD2. Trimming cost V 4 bases and J 8 bases; bases outside gene matches: 11. The CDR3 loop spans 17 amino acids. Germline CDR1 and CDR2: LGHNA and YSLEER. This chain's CDR3 is CASSPGAGTSGIYEQFF. CDR3 in DNA: TGCGCCAGCAGCCCAGGTGCCGGGACTAGCGGGATTTATGAGCAGTTCTTC.

This chain joins TRBV6-5 and TRBJ1-1, with TRBD1 matching 7 bases. Germline CDR1 is MNHEY and CDR2 is SVGAGI. The V gene end was trimmed by 3 bases and the J gene end by 10 bases; junction bases not matched to a gene: 17. The CDR3 has 16 amino acids. The CDR3 DNA reads as TGTGCCAGCAGTTATTTTCACAGACAGGGCCGAGAAGGAGCTTTCTTT. This sequence encodes CASSYFHRQGREGAFF.

The chain employs TRBV2 and TRBJ1-6; 8 bases align to TRBD1. This CDR3 region has 14 residues. V shed 7 bases and J 10 bases; nucleotides not matched to a gene: 9. The germline CDR1 and CDR2 sequences are SNHLY and FYNNEI. CDR3 protein: CASTQQGAQSPLHF. The CDR3 nucleotides are TGTGCCAGCACCCAGCAGGGGGCCCAATCACCCCTCCACTTT.

The gene calls are TRBV9 and TRBJ1-1, with TRBD1 identical over 7 bases. CDR1 and CDR2 from the germline V gene are SGDLS and YYNGEE. The J segment lost 0 bases and the V segment lost 4 bases, leaving 3 bases of the junction unmatched. There are 14 residues in the CDR3. DNA of the CDR3: TGTGCCAGCAGCTTGACAGGGTTGAACACTGAAGCTTTCTTT. Residues: CASSLTGLNTEAFF.

The V gene is TRBV6-5, the J gene TRBJ1-3; a weak D match, TRBD1 (6 bases). Germline V CDR1 and CDR2: MNHEY, SVGAGI. The V end lost 7 bases, the J end lost 4 bases, and 11 bases lay between the germline ends. The CDR3 length is 13 residues. CDR3 sequence reads: CASTERGGNTIYF. In nucleotides, the CDR3 is TGTGCCAGCACCGAGAGGGGGGGAAACACCATATATTTT.

The J gene is TRBJ2-1, the V gene TRBV11-3; 7 positions match TRBD1. V shed 5 bases and J 11 bases; nucleotides not matched to a gene: 15. The germline gives CDR1 SGHNT, CDR2 YENEEA. This CDR3 region has 15 residues. CDR3 nucleotides: TGTGCCAGCAGCGCGCTCCCCGGGACAGAAGCTAAGCAGTTCTTC. Translating gives CASSALPGTEAKQFF. The variable domain in full, completed from reference TRBV11-3 and TRBJ2-1, reads EAGVVQSPRYKIIEKKQPVAFWCNPISGHNTLYWYLQNLGQGPELLIRYENEEAVDDSQLPKDRFSAERLKGVDSTLKIQPAELGDSAVYLCASSALPGTEAKQFFGPGTRLTVL.

The V gene is TRBV6-1, the J gene TRBJ1-1; D not certain. The CDR3 loop spans 13 amino acids. V lost 3 bases, J lost 1 base, and 6 bases lay in between. CDR1 is MNHNS and CDR2 is SASEGT in the germline V gene. This CDR3 is CASSDMRNTEAFF. CDR3 DNA sequence: TGTGCCAGCAGTGATATGAGGAACACTGAAGCTTTCTTT.

The chain links TRBV23-1 to TRBJ1-3, with a tentative D call TRBD1 (6 bases). TRBV23-1 is identified as an open reading frame with a role that is uncertain. The V gene lost 5 bases and the J gene lost 3 bases, with 8 bases spanning the gap. CDR3 size: 13 residues. Written as DNA, the CDR3 is TGCGCCAGCAGTTCAGGGGTTGGAAACACCATATATTTT. It translates to CASSSGVGNTIYF.

In nucleotides, the CDR3 is TGTGCCAGCAGTTACAACCCGGGACAGTTCTATGGCTACACCTTC. Translating it yields CASSYNPGQFYGYTF. The V and J genes are TRBV6-6 and TRBJ1-2, with 7 positions matching TRBD1. This CDR3 spans 15 amino acids. Germline lookup yields CDR1 MNHNY and CDR2 SVGAGI (reference sequence). V lost 2 bases, J lost 4 bases, and 7 bases stayed unmatched.

This rearrangement joins TRBV5-1 to TRBJ2-2; tentatively, D is TRBD1 (6 bases). Between the trimmed V and J ends, which lost 3 bases and 1 base, there was a span of 7 bases. The CDR3 runs to 14 residues. Germline V gene sequence: CDR1 SGHRS, CDR2 YFSETQ. The CDR3 bases are TGCGCCAGCAGCTGGGGACAGAACACCGGGGAGCTGTTTTTT. Its protein product is CASSWGQNTGELFF.

The V and J genes are TRBV5-8 and TRBJ2-1; 15 positions agree with TRBD2. Germline V CDR1 and CDR2: SGHTS, YDEGEE. Losses at the gene ends were 5 bases for V and 10 bases for J; bases not matched to a gene: 7. This CDR3 region has 15 residues. As DNA, the CDR3 is TGTGCCAGCAGAGGACTAGCGGGAGGGCCACAAGAGCAGTTCTTC. It encodes CASRGLAGGPQEQFF.

Here the CDR3 DNA reads TGTGCCAGTAGTATACCAGCCCCAGGGGGCCCCGGGGAGCTGTTTTTT. Translating it yields CASSIPAPGGPGELFF. The chain carries TRBV19 and TRBJ2-2; 8 bases fit TRBD1. Trimming at V came to 2 bases and at J to 6 bases, leaving 8 bases not matched to a gene. Germline V gene sequence: CDR1 LNHDA, CDR2 SQIVND (reference sequence). The CDR3 contains 16 residues.

The chain carries TRBV27 and TRBJ2-5, with D tentatively TRBD2 (8 bases). The CDR3 loop spans 16 amino acids. Germline-derived CDR1 and CDR2 are MNHEY and SMNVEV (reference sequence). Trimming removed 8 bases from V and 2 bases from J, with 21 bases in between. This chain's CDR3 is CASLPGGGRGQETQYF. CDR3 nucleotide sequence: TGTGCCAGCCTACCGGGAGGGGGCCGTGGTCAAGAGACCCAGTACTTC.

V is TRBV15 and J is TRBJ2-7, with a weak D call TRBD2 (5 bases). CDR1 and CDR2 from the germline V gene are LNHNV and YYDKDF (reference sequence). The CDR3 has 13 amino acids. V was trimmed by 3 bases and J by 6 bases, leaving 12 bases between them. CDR3 coding DNA: TGTGCCACCAGCAGGGGAGATCGGGTCGAGCAGTACTTC. Translation gives CATSRGDRVEQYF.

This chain uses TRBV5-4 with TRBJ2-3, with D unclear. In germline, CDR1 is SGHNT, CDR2 YYREEE (reference sequence). The CDR3 covers 15 residues. Trimming pared 0 bases from V and 2 bases from J, leaving 10 bases between. CDR3 coding DNA: TGTGCCAGCAGCTTGGGAGGAGTCTACACAGATACGCAGTATTTT. Protein: CASSLGGVYTDTQYF.

With regard to this clone: Other nucleotide sequences in the sample specify the same CDR3. The CDR3 DNA sequence: TGTGCCACCAGCAGAGACAGGGTCCAGCCCCAGCATTTT. This gives the protein CATSRDRVQPQHF. The chain couples TRBV15 to TRBJ1-5, with D possibly TRBD1 on 5 matching bases. V lost 0 bases and J lost 7, with 7 bases in between. The CDR3 contains 13 residues. Per germline, CDR1 LNHNV and CDR2 YYDKDF (reference sequence). The variable domain in full, with the rest retrieved from reference TRBV15 and TRBJ1-5, is DAMVIQNPRYQVTQFGKPVTLSCSQTLNHNVMYWYQQKSSQAPKLLFHYYDKDFNNEADTPDNFQSRRPNTSFCFLDIRSPGLGDTAMYLCATSRDRVQPQHFGDGTRLSIL.

This clone was seen more than once but under ten times. The chain uses TRBV28 and TRBJ1-4; D uncertain. Trimming cost V 2 bases and J 4 bases, with 17 bases left between them. This CDR3 has 17 residues. Germline CDR1 is MDHEN and CDR2 is SYDVKM. CDR3 sequence reads: CASSLPSVPRGNEKLFF. The CDR3 coding sequence is TGTGCCAGCAGTTTACCGTCGGTCCCCCGGGGTAATGAAAAACTGTTTTTT.

This clone has a handful of counts. The gene calls are TRBV7-9 and TRBJ2-7; 12 bases are a match to TRBD1. CDR1 and CDR2 (germline): SEHNR, FQNEAQ (reference sequence). The CDR3 length is 16 residues. Germline trimming cut 4 bases from V and 5 bases from J; bases unmatched to any gene: 9. CDR3: CASSSTLGTGGHEQYF. For the CDR3, the DNA is TGTGCCAGCAGCTCAACCCTCGGGACAGGGGGCCACGAGCAGTACTTC.

The chain links TRBV10-2 to TRBJ2-1, with 11 bases lining up with TRBD2. This CDR3 contains 16 residues. Per the germline V gene, CDR1 is WSHSY and CDR2 is SAAADI. J lost 6 bases, V lost 4 bases, and 8 bases had no gene match. CDR3 sequence: CASSAHSGRASNEQFF. The CDR3 nucleotides read TGCGCCAGCAGTGCACATAGCGGGAGGGCCAGCAATGAGCAGTTCTTC.

The rearrangement links TRBV6-2 or TRBV6-3 to TRBJ2-3; 7 positions match TRBD1. The ends lost 5 bases at V and 4 bases at J; junction bases unmatched: 3. CDR3 length: 13 amino acids. Germline CDR1 is MNHEY and CDR2 is SVGEGT. The CDR3 DNA is TGTGCCAGCAGTCGAGGGGGCTCAGATACGCAGTATTTT. Protein product: CASSRGGSDTQYF.

The V gene is TRBV7-2, the J gene TRBJ2-1, with no clear D. The CDR3 has 15 amino acids. V lost 1 base and J lost 2, with 9 bases in between. CDR1 and CDR2 (germline): SGHTA, FQGNSA. The CDR3 here is CASSLEPTAYNEQFF. Here the CDR3 DNA reads TGTGCCAGCAGCTTAGAACCCACGGCCTACAATGAGCAGTTCTTC.